A single sample gave rise to the 14 T cell receptor beta chains below, sequenced in a study of response to subunit inactivated influenza vaccine. TCRdb analysed the RT-PCR reads with MiXCR anew, one entry per CDR3 protein. The repertoire holds around 200,000 distinct CDR3 sequences, with approximately 15% as singletons. The source was CD8+ T cells sorted from PBMCs, collected more than 4 days after vaccination. These receptor sequences come from a man aged 50-59 years who received an inactivated influenza vaccine.

This clonotype was seen a few times. The rearrangement links TRBV6-2 or TRBV6-3 to TRBJ1-1; D is undetermined. Germline V lookup: CDR1 MNHEY, CDR2 SVGEGT. V was trimmed by 3 bases and J by 6 bases, leaving 17 bases between them. The CDR3 has 15 residues. The CDR3 reads CASSYPQLLDAEAFF. The CDR3 DNA follows: TGTGCCAGCAGTTATCCACAACTTTTGGATGCTGAAGCTTTCTTT.

J is TRBJ1-1 and V is TRBV7-9, with D tentatively TRBD1 (6 bases). CDR1 is SEHNR, CDR2 FQNEAQ, per germline (reference sequence). Trimming took 5 bases from V and 1 from J, leaving 11 bases between them. The length of the CDR3 is 14 residues. CDR3 in amino acids: CASSRGTPNTEAFF. In DNA form, the CDR3 reads TGTGCCAGCAGCCGAGGGACACCGAACACTGAAGCTTTCTTT.

The chain joins TRBV7-9 to TRBJ2-2; 8 bases match TRBD2. V shed 4 bases, J shed 6 bases, and the junction held 7 bases outside the gene matches. The CDR3 extends over 15 amino acids. CDR1 is SEHNR, CDR2 FQNEAQ, per germline (reference sequence). For the CDR3, the DNA is TGTGCCAGCAGCTCGGACTCGGGGGGGGCCGGGGAGCTGTTTTTT. This translates into CASSSDSGGAGELFF.

V usage is TRBV6-2 or TRBV6-3 and J usage is TRBJ2-2; possibly TRBD2 for D (6 bases). In germline, CDR1 is MNHEY, CDR2 SVGEGT. Trimming cost V 10 bases and J 5 bases, with 11 bases left between them. This CDR3 contains 12 residues. The CDR3 here is CATRGWTGELFF. CDR3 DNA sequence: TGTGCCACCCGGGGGTGGACCGGGGAGCTGTTTTTT.

This clonotype was seen a few times. This rearrangement joins TRBV11-2 to TRBJ1-1; a possible D gene is TRBD1 (5 bases). Trimming left V 7 bases short and J 4 bases short, with 13 bases between. The CDR3 is 13 amino acids. From germline, CDR1 is SGHAT and CDR2 FQNNGV. The CDR3 loop is CASTLGVITEAFF. In nucleotides, the CDR3 is TGTGCCAGCACCCTAGGGGTTATCACTGAAGCTTTCTTT.

This clonotype was counted between two and nine times. The rearrangement uses TRBV7-9 and TRBJ2-3; D is possibly TRBD1 (6 bases). CDR3 length: 14 residues. V lost 4 bases, J lost 2 bases, and 10 bases lay in between. Germline CDR1 and CDR2: SEHNR and FQNEAQ (reference sequence). The CDR3: CASSYTGNTDTQYF. The CDR3 DNA is TGTGCCAGCAGCTACACAGGGAACACAGATACGCAGTATTTT. The full variable domain, with the rest looked up from reference TRBV7-9 and TRBJ2-3, is DTGVSQNPRHKITKRGQNVTFRCDPISEHNRLYWYRQTLGQGPEFLTYFQNEAQLEKSRLLSDRFSAERPKGSFSTLEIQRTEQGDSAMYLCASSYTGNTDTQYFGPGTRLTVL.

This clonotype was recorded a few times. The chain joins TRBV3-1 to TRBJ2-3, with TRBD2 matching over 11 bases. CDR1 and CDR2 from the germline V gene are LGHDT and YNNKEL (reference sequence). The CDR3 is 17 residues long. V lost 4 bases, J lost 2 bases, and 8 bases stayed unmatched. The CDR3 nucleotides are TGTGCCAGCAGCCCGGGACTAGCGGACTTTATCACAGATACGCAGTATTTT. It specifies CASSPGLADFITDTQYF.

The chain is built from TRBV29-1 and TRBJ2-7; 9 nucleotides line up with TRBD1. Germline assignment: CDR1 SQVTM and CDR2 ANQGSEA. Unmatched junction bases numbered 7, after V lost 6 bases and J lost 4 bases. The CDR3 extends over 13 amino acids. CDR3 coding DNA: TGCAGCGTAGAGGGACAGGGTTATTACGAGCAGTACTTC. Translation gives CSVEGQGYYEQYF.

This clonotype occurred a few times. The rearrangement links TRBV2 to TRBJ2-1; possibly TRBD2 for D (5 bases). Germline V lookup: CDR1 SNHLY, CDR2 FYNNEI. Trimming removed 4 bases at V and 5 bases at J, with 9 bases between. The CDR3 contains 13 residues. CDR3 residues: CASSVLEDNEQFF. DNA of the CDR3: TGTGCCAGCAGTGTTTTGGAGGACAATGAGCAGTTCTTC.

This sequence joins TRBV4-3 and TRBJ1-2; D is possibly TRBD1 (6 bases). The ends were cut back, 3 bases at V and 8 bases at J, with 19 bases in the middle. Germline V gene sequence: CDR1 LGHNA, CDR2 YSLEER. CDR3 length: 15 residues. The CDR3 DNA sequence: TGCGCCAGCAGCCACTCCGGGGGCGGTGGGATAGGCTACACCTTC. Protein product: CASSHSGGGGIGYTF.

This clonotype was observed a few times. The rearrangement joins TRBV10-3 to TRBJ2-3; D might be TRBD1 (5 bases). Trimming left V 6 bases short and J 0 bases short, with 13 bases between. Germline loops: CDR1 ENHRY, CDR2 SYGVKD. This CDR3 has 15 amino acids. The CDR3 coding sequence is TGTGCCATCAGAGAGGACATTCCCAGCACAGATACGCAGTATTTT. Protein sequence: CAIREDIPSTDTQYF.

The chain joins TRBV7-2 to TRBJ1-1; maybe TRBD1 (5 bases). The CDR3 runs to 10 residues. Per germline, CDR1 SGHTA and CDR2 FQGNSA. Trimming took off 9 bases at V and 11 bases at J, with 13 bases between the two ends. Here the CDR3 reads CASIRVQAFF. The DNA of the CDR3 is TGTGCCAGTATCAGGGTGCAGGCTTTCTTT.

This clonotype was seen once. V usage is TRBV12-3 or TRBV12-4 and J usage is TRBJ2-1; TRBD2 matches 12 bases. V gave up 4 bases and J gave up 5 bases; unmatched junction bases: 9. The CDR3 consists of 17 residues. CDR3 bases: TGTGCCAGCAGTTCTCCGTGGACTAGCGGGGTCCACAATGAGCAGTTCTTC. It specifies CASSSPWTSGVHNEQFF.

As regards this clonotype: A junction end diverges from the germline sequence, so it may reflect a read error. This chain links TRBV12-3 or TRBV12-4 with TRBJ1-5; no firm D call. The CDR3 consists of 14 residues. CDR3 in amino acids: CAGSSYNSNQPQHF. The CDR3 nucleotides read TGTGCCGGCAGTTCCTACAATAGCAATCAGCCCCAGCATTTT.